The 8 T cell receptor beta chains in this list originate from one sample, sequenced in a study of blood T cell repertoires in COVID-19. Assay: immunoSEQ multiplex PCR; the TCRdb copy retains only in-frame clones and omits some. The sample holds about 180,000 clones; around 86% are singletons and the top ten take around 0.6%. What was sequenced was peripheral blood. The receptors were gathered from a man aged 60 to 75 with COVID-19, enrolled during active disease.

The chain has TRBV27 and TRBJ1-4; D gene unclear. V dropped 6 bases and J dropped 1 base, with 9 bases sitting between them. CDR1 and CDR2 from the germline V gene are MNHEY and SMNVEV (reference sequence). CDR3 length: 14 residues. The CDR3 sequence: CASSFSRTNEKLFF. CDR3 DNA sequence: TGTGCCAGCAGCTTCTCGAGAACTAATGAAAAACTGTTTTTT.

This clone has just a few counts. This chain joins TRBV7-2 and TRBJ2-7, with D maybe TRBD1 (5 bases). The CDR3 totals 12 residues. Germline V CDR1 and CDR2: SGHTA, FQGNSA. With 5 bases removed from V and 6 bases from J, the gap between germline ends came to 11 bases. The CDR3 reads CASSARQFEQYF. CDR3 nucleotides: TGTGCCAGCAGCGCCAGACAGTTCGAGCAGTACTTC.

The chain links TRBV24-1 to TRBJ2-3; 7 nucleotides agree with TRBD2. Unmatched junction bases numbered 13, after V lost 2 bases and J lost 3 bases. The CDR3 sequence is 18 residues long. Germline V gives CDR1 KGHDR, CDR2 SFDVKD. CDR3 protein: CATSDYLERDGRTDTQYF. CDR3 nucleotides: TGTGCCACCAGTGATTATCTCGAGCGGGACGGGAGAACAGATACGCAGTATTTT.

The chain couples TRBV5-6 to TRBJ1-5, with TRBD1 identical over 10 bases. This CDR3 comprises 16 residues. V shed 0 bases and J 7 bases; nucleotides not matched to a gene: 7. The germline V gene has CDR1 SGHDT and CDR2 YYEEEE. The CDR3 DNA is TGTGCCAGCAGCTTGGCCGGACAGGGGGTTGCCCAGCCCCAGCATTTT. Translation: CASSLAGQGVAQPQHF.

This clone was recorded only once. This rearrangement joins TRBV5-6 to TRBJ2-7; 9 bases map to TRBD1. The CDR3 is 16 residues long. The germline V gene has CDR1 SGHDT and CDR2 YYEEEE. Losses at the gene ends were 2 bases for V and 1 base for J; bases not matched to a gene: 7. The CDR3 sequence is CASSLLGGTGSYEQYF. CDR3 DNA: TGTGCCAGCAGCTTACTTGGGGGGACAGGGTCCTACGAGCAGTACTTC.

The chain is built from TRBV6-5 and TRBJ1-2; 11 bases are a match to TRBD1. V shed 2 bases and J 5 bases; nucleotides not matched to a gene: 4. CDR3 length: 15 amino acids. CDR1 MNHEY and CDR2 SVGAGI come from the germline V gene. CDR3 coding DNA: TGTGCCAGCAGTTACACCGGGACAGGGGGATATGGCTACACCTTC. This encodes CASSYTGTGGYGYTF.

V and J are TRBV2 and TRBJ2-3; TRBD1 matches at 11 bases. Germline CDR1 reads SNHLY; CDR2 reads FYNNEI. The junction had 6 bases not matched to a gene; V was cut back by 6 bases and J by 4 bases. The CDR3 is 15 amino acids. The CDR3 sequence: CASRPGQGAADTQYF. The CDR3 nucleotides read TGTGCCAGCAGACCCGGACAGGGGGCGGCAGATACGCAGTATTTT. The entire variable domain, with the rest obtained from reference TRBV2 and TRBJ2-3, is as follows: EPEVTQTPSHQVTQMGQEVILRCVPISNHLYFYWYRQILGQKVEFLVSFYNNEISEKSEIFDDQFSVERPDGSNFTLKIRSTKLEDSAMYFCASRPGQGAADTQYFGPGTRLTVL.

This rearrangement joins TRBV19 to TRBJ2-4, with 11 bases aligning to TRBD2. The germline V gene encodes CDR1 LNHDA and CDR2 SQIVND (reference sequence). The ends lost 6 bases at V and 2 bases at J; junction bases unmatched: 6. CDR3 length: 16 amino acids. CDR3 in DNA: TGTGCCAGTAGCAAACTAGCGGGAGACCCCAAAAACATTCAGTACTTC. Translating gives CASSKLAGDPKNIQYF. The full variable domain, its missing parts supplied by reference TRBV19 and TRBJ2-4, is DGGITQSPKYLFRKEGQNVTLSCEQNLNHDAMYWYRQDPGQGLRLIYYSQIVNDFQKGDIAEGYSVSREKKESFPLTVTSAQKNPTAFYLCASSKLAGDPKNIQYFGAGTRLSVL.